Listed below are T cell receptor beta chains from one sample, sequenced in a study of neoadjuvant anti-PD-1 for oral cavity cancer. The data were produced by immunoSEQ multiplex PCR, yet TCRdb's version contains in-frame clones alone and is incomplete. The repertoire holds 60,000 to 75,000 clones, about four fifths seen once, with roughly 3.4% in the top ten. The sequencing used PBMCs, collected before nivolumab (anti-PD-1) treatment. These receptors all come from a person between 35 and 79 years old with oral cavity squamous cell carcinoma. Both conserved end residues are part of each CDR3. Each record gives: D gene, V gene, J gene, clone size, CDR3 protein, CDR3 DNA. A D gene is named only where the DNA matches it firmly. Expanded clones are given a class, and other clones once, few, many or no size at all.

D: TRBD2
V: TRBV4-1
J: TRBJ2-7
size: once
CDR3: CASSQTPGGREQYF
DNA: TGCGCCAGCAGCCAAACCCCGGGGGGGAGGGAGCAGTACTTC

D: NA
V: TRBV7-9
J: TRBJ1-2
size: once
CDR3: CASSFSKDSLRGYTF
DNA: TGTGCCAGCAGCTTCTCCAAGGACAGCTTACGGGGCTACACCTTC

D: NA
V: TRBV5-5
J: TRBJ2-1
size: NA
CDR3: CASTHGAWKADNEQFF
DNA: TGTGCCAGCACCCATGGGGCTTGGAAGGCAGACAATGAGCAGTTCTTC

D: NA
V: TRBV7-6
J: TRBJ2-1
size: NA
CDR3: CASSLVPVPRGYNEQFF
DNA: TGTGCCAGCAGCTTAGTCCCTGTCCCAAGGGGGTACAATGAGCAGTTCTTC

D: NA
V: TRBV7-9
J: TRBJ1-5
size: NA
CDR3: CASGGAGERSNQPQHF
DNA: TGTGCCAGCGGAGGAGCAGGGGAGAGGAGCAATCAGCCCCAGCATTTT

D: NA
V: TRBV5-6
J: TRBJ2-7
size: NA
CDR3: CASSLSPGAREQYF
DNA: TGTGCCAGCAGCTTGAGTCCGGGGGCTCGGGAGCAGTACTTC

D: TRBD2
V: TRBV30
J: TRBJ2-3
size: few
CDR3: CAAGGLAGGLGTDTQYF
DNA: TGTGCCGCGGGGGGACTAGCGGGAGGATTGGGCACAGATACGCAGTATTTT

D: TRBD1
V: TRBV6-1
J: TRBJ2-7
size: NA
CDR3: CASIQGTGGPGEQYF
DNA: TGTGCCAGCATCCAGGGGACAGGGGGCCCAGGCGAGCAGTACTTC

D: TRBD2
V: TRBV10-1
J: TRBJ2-3
size: once
CDR3: CASSESLAGGTDTQYF
DNA: TGCGCCAGCAGTGAGTCTCTAGCGGGGGGCACAGATACGCAGTATTTT

D: NA
V: TRBV4-1
J: TRBJ1-6
size: NA
CDR3: CASSPGSSYNSPLHF
DNA: TGCGCCAGCAGTCCAGGTTCCTCCTATAATTCACCCCTCCACTTT

D: NA
V: TRBV5-1
J: TRBJ2-1
size: few
CDR3: CASSRTDNEQFF
DNA: TGCGCCAGCAGCCGTACTGACAATGAGCAGTTCTTC

D: NA
V: TRBV6-5
J: TRBJ1-1
size: NA
CDR3: CASSFTANTEAFF
DNA: TGTGCCAGCAGTTTTACAGCGAACACTGAAGCTTTCTTT

D: TRBD1
V: TRBV5-1
J: TRBJ1-2
size: NA
CDR3: CASSFTPSRGQEGYTF
DNA: TGCGCCAGCAGCTTTACGCCGAGTAGGGGGCAAGAAGGCTACACCTTC

D: NA
V: TRBV2
J: TRBJ2-1
size: NA
CDR3: CASIGGWGSSYNEQFF
DNA: TGTGCCAGCATCGGGGGTTGGGGCAGCTCCTACAATGAGCAGTTCTTC

D: TRBD1
V: TRBV30
J: TRBJ1-2
size: NA
CDR3: CAWRDRGRGGYTF
DNA: TGTGCCTGGAGGGACAGGGGGCGCGGTGGCTACACCTTC

D: NA
V: TRBV27
J: TRBJ1-1
size: NA
CDR3: CASSSLRWAEAFF
DNA: TGTGCCAGCAGTTCCCTCCGGTGGGCTGAAGCTTTCTTT

D: TRBD1
V: TRBV7-9
J: TRBJ2-7
size: few
CDR3: CASSQGTGGATPYEQYF
DNA: TGTGCCAGCAGCCAAGGGACAGGGGGCGCGACCCCCTACGAGCAGTACTTC

D: TRBD1
V: TRBV28
J: TRBJ2-1
size: NA
CDR3: CASRRDSSYNEQFF
DNA: TGTGCCAGCAGGAGGGACAGCTCCTACAATGAGCAGTTCTTC

D: TRBD1
V: TRBV4-1
J: TRBJ1-1
size: NA
CDR3: CASSQLSTGLTEAFF
DNA: TGCGCCAGCAGCCAACTTTCGACAGGGTTAACAGAAGCTTTCTTT

D: TRBD2
V: TRBV30
J: TRBJ2-1
size: NA
CDR3: CAWSVRSGNFNEQFF
DNA: TGTGCCTGGAGTGTACGTAGCGGGAATTTTAATGAGCAGTTCTTC

D: NA
V: TRBV2
J: TRBJ1-2
size: NA
CDR3: CASRDTANYGYTF
DNA: TGTGCCAGCAGAGACACCGCTAACTATGGCTACACCTTC

D: NA
V: TRBV6-5
J: TRBJ1-2
size: once
CDR3: CASSPQGLNYGYTF
DNA: TGTGCCAGCTCCCCGCAGGGACTTAACTATGGCTACACCTTC

D: TRBD1
V: TRBV5-1
J: TRBJ2-3
size: once
CDR3: CASSLGPGGRTQYF
DNA: TGCGCCAGCAGCTTGGGACCAGGGGGCAGAACGCAGTATTTT

D: TRBD2
V: TRBV7-2
J: TRBJ2-1
size: NA
CDR3: CASSLASSGGQNEQFF
DNA: TGTGCCAGCAGCTTAGCCTCTAGCGGGGGACAAAATGAGCAGTTCTTC

D: NA
V: TRBV28
J: TRBJ1-1
size: NA
CDR3: CASRVQWNTEAFF
DNA: TGTGCCAGCAGGGTCCAGTGGAACACTGAAGCTTTCTTT

D: NA
V: TRBV7-2
J: TRBJ2-3
size: NA
CDR3: CASSRRGDTQYF
DNA: TGTGCCAGCAGCCGCCGGGGAGATACGCAGTATTTT

D: TRBD1
V: TRBV6-5
J: TRBJ1-5
size: NA
CDR3: CASSSGQGLQPQHF
DNA: TGTGCCAGCAGTTCGGGACAGGGGCTTCAGCCCCAGCATTTT

D: TRBD1
V: TRBV30
J: TRBJ1-3
size: few
CDR3: CAWARGARYTIYF
DNA: TGTGCCTGGGCCAGGGGGGCTCGGTACACCATATATTTT

D: NA
V: TRBV11-2
J: TRBJ1-3
size: few
CDR3: CASRGLRFSGNTIYF
DNA: TGTGCCAGCAGGGGACTCAGATTCTCTGGAAACACCATATATTTT

D: NA
V: TRBV25-1
J: TRBJ1-4
size: NA
CDR3: CASSEVGGASEKLFF
DNA: TGTGCCAGCAGTGAAGTGGGAGGAGCTTCTGAAAAACTGTTTTTT

D: TRBD2
V: TRBV14
J: TRBJ2-1
size: NA
CDR3: CASSQEGLAGVFGTYNEQFF
DNA: TGTGCCAGCAGCCAAGAGGGACTAGCGGGAGTATTCGGGACCTACAATGAGCAGTTCTTC

D: NA
V: TRBV5-6
J: TRBJ1-1
size: NA
CDR3: CASSLTQGGTEAFF
DNA: TGTGCCAGCAGCTTGACGCAGGGAGGGACTGAAGCTTTCTTT

D: NA
V: TRBV6-1
J: TRBJ2-1
size: NA
CDR3: CASSEGPGILYEQFF
DNA: TGTGCCAGCAGTGAAGGGCCGGGGATCTTGTATGAGCAGTTCTTC

D: TRBD1
V: TRBV19
J: TRBJ2-1
size: NA
CDR3: CASSTYLDRDRLYNEQFF
DNA: TGTGCCAGTAGTACGTACCTTGACCGGGACAGGCTCTACAATGAGCAGTTCTTC

D: NA
V: TRBV6-1
J: TRBJ1-2
size: few
CDR3: CASSEALRGTYGYTF
DNA: TGTGCCAGCAGTGAAGCGCTTCGGGGGACATATGGCTACACCTTC

D: NA
V: TRBV30
J: TRBJ1-1
size: NA
CDR3: CAWSLLGPSNTEAFF
DNA: TGTGCCTGGAGTTTGTTAGGACCCTCGAACACTGAAGCTTTCTTT

D: NA
V: TRBV14
J: TRBJ1-6
size: NA
CDR3: CASSQQGFSSPLHF
DNA: TGTGCCAGCAGCCAACAAGGGTTTAGTTCACCCCTCCACTTT